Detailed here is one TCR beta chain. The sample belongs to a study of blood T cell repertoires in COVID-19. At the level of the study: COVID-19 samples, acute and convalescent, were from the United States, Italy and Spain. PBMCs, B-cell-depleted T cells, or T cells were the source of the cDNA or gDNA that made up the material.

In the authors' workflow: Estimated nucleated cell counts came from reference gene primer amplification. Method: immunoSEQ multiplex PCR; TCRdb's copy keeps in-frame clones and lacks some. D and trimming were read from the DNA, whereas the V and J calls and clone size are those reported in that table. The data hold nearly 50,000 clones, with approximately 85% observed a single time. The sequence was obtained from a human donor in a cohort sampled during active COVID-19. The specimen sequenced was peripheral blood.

This CDR3 is CASSPWRGPSTDTQYF. CDR3 nucleotide sequence: TGTGCCAGCAGCCCCTGGAGGGGGCCTAGCACAGATACGCAGTATTTT. The rearrangement links TRBV7-9 to TRBJ2-3; a weak D match, TRBD1 (7 bases). Germline CDR1 reads SEHNR; CDR2 reads FQNEAQ (reference sequence). With 5 bases removed from V and 0 bases from J, the gap between germline ends came to 15 bases. This CDR3 region has 16 residues.